This entry describes one T cell receptor (beta chain). Its antigen is unidentified. This sample is part of a study of blood T cells in healthy people across ages. Broader study findings: More naive CD4+ cells and higher diversity marked long-lived donors relative to aged donors.

A second roughly 6 to 11 cycle PCR used barcoded and J-beta primers. In TCRdb, the 5' RACE reads were re-called with MiXCR into one record per CDR3 protein. The sample lists under 1 million distinct CDR3 sequences, 40% to 50% occurring once. The sample taken for sequencing was blood. This sequence was found in a man between 60 and 70 years old in good health.

CDR3 sequence reads: CASRVSAGNTIYF. The CDR3 DNA reads as TGTGCCAGCAGGGTCTCAGCTGGAAACACCATATATTTT. V gene TRBV14 combines with J gene TRBJ1-3; D is undetermined. Germline CDR1 SGHDN, CDR2 FVKESK. Trimming took 6 bases from V and 2 from J, leaving 8 bases between them. The CDR3 sequence is 13 residues long.